Each of the 18 T cell receptor beta chains below was sequenced from the same sample in a study of shared clonotypes between healthy human individuals. The protocol was immunoSEQ multiplex PCR, while the TCRdb copy is restricted to in-frame clones and leaves out a portion. Counted here are roughly 2.4 million clones, under 97% occurring once; the ten biggest clones make up around 0.13%. The specimen was naive CD4+ T cells sorted from blood. The subset is: CD45RA+ positively selected. Receptors originate from a man younger than 35 in good health.

The chain joins TRBV10-3 to TRBJ1-5; 7 bases fit TRBD1. Trimming took 3 bases from V and 6 from J; bases not matched to a gene: 5. The V gene's germline CDR1 is ENHRY and CDR2 SYGVKD. The length of the CDR3 is 14 residues. CDR3: CAISEYDRVQPQHF. CDR3 DNA: TGTGCCATCAGTGAATACGACAGGGTTCAGCCCCAGCATTTT.

This chain joins TRBV1 and TRBJ1-5; the DNA was not used to check the table's D call, TRBD1. TRBV1 is labeled a pseudogene. The CDR3 is made up of 18 amino acids. The CDR3 region is CTSSQDRSGKCNNQPQHF. The CDR3 DNA is TGCACCAGCAGCCAAGATCGATCAGGGAAGTGTAACAATCAGCCCCAGCATTTT.

This chain links TRBV5-1 with TRBJ2-1, with 9 bases identical to TRBD2. Germline V CDR1 and CDR2: SGHRS, YFSETQ. The CDR3 runs 15 residues. Germline trimming cut 4 bases from V and 10 bases from J; bases unmatched to any gene: 12. CDR3 bases: TGCGCCAGCAGCATTAGCGGGAGCGAGATAGGGGAGCAGTTCTTC. Translating gives CASSISGSEIGEQFF.

The genes are TRBV5-4 and TRBJ2-5, with D hard to call. Trimming pared 4 bases from V and 2 bases from J, leaving 12 bases between. Looked up from germline, CDR1 is SGHNT and CDR2 is YYREEE (reference sequence). The CDR3 is 14 amino acids. The CDR3 region has the DNA TGTGCCAGCAGCCCTTCCTGGCAGCAAGAGACCCAGTACTTC. Its translation is CASSPSWQQETQYF.

The chain carries TRBV29-1 and TRBJ2-2; 7 bases fit TRBD2. The germline V gene has CDR1 SQVTM and CDR2 ANQGSEA. V shed 7 bases and J 4 bases; nucleotides not matched to a gene: 9. This CDR3 contains 14 residues. The CDR3 loop is CSAWEGSGTGELFF. CDR3 in DNA: TGCAGCGCCTGGGAGGGGTCGGGCACCGGGGAGCTGTTTTTT.

A word on this clone: At the DNA level, this CDR3 is encoded by other sequences in the same sample as well. V and J are TRBV14 and TRBJ1-5, with D unresolved. The V and J ends lost 0 bases and 4 bases respectively, with 4 bases between them. CDR1 is SGHDN and CDR2 is FVKESK in the germline V gene. CDR3 length: 13 residues. The CDR3 sequence: CASSQDSNQPQHF. The CDR3 DNA reads TGTGCCAGCAGCCAAGATAGTAATCAGCCCCAGCATTTT.

The rearrangement links TRBV30 to TRBJ2-7, with no clear D. The CDR3 is 15 residues long. Germline loops: CDR1 GTSNPN, CDR2 SVGIG (reference sequence). V was clipped by 2 bases and J by 2 bases, with 16 bases between them. CDR3 bases: TGTGCCTGGAGTTCAATTCGGGTCCTCACCTACGAGCAGTACTTC. Its protein is CAWSSIRVLTYEQYF.

The chain combines TRBV15 with TRBJ1-2; TRBD1 is a possible D gene (5 bases). The germline gives CDR1 LNHNV, CDR2 YYDKDF (reference sequence). Trimming shortened V by 3 bases and J by 8 bases, and 16 bases separated the two germline ends. This CDR3 is built from 14 residues. The CDR3 bases are TGTGCCACCAGCAGGGAACAGGAATGGGAAGGCTACACCTTC. Encoded protein: CATSREQEWEGYTF.

V gene TRBV9 combines with J gene TRBJ2-1; D is uncertain. Trimming took off 0 bases at V and 1 base at J, with 14 bases between the two ends. The germline gives CDR1 SGDLS, CDR2 YYNGEE. The CDR3 has 17 residues. Written as DNA, the CDR3 is TGTGCCAGCAGCGTAGTGGCGACCTCCCGGTCCTACAATGAGCAGTTCTTC. Translated, it gives CASSVVATSRSYNEQFF.

This clone has only one observation. Within the sample, other DNA sequences also encode this same CDR3. J is TRBJ1-2 and V is TRBV6-5, with D perhaps matching TRBD1 (5 bases). The germline V and J ends were trimmed by 0 bases and 8 bases, with 13 bases remaining between them. The CDR3 is made up of 14 amino acids. Germline CDR1 MNHEY, CDR2 SVGAGI. In nucleotides, the CDR3 is TGTGCCAGCAGTTACTCGGGGCGACTGGAGGGCTACACCTTC. Amino acids: CASSYSGRLEGYTF.

This chain joins TRBV28 and TRBJ2-7; 10 bases line up with TRBD1. This CDR3 comprises 13 residues. The V and J ends lost 6 bases and 7 bases, in that order; junction bases with no gene match: 6. The V gene's germline CDR1 is MDHEN and CDR2 SYDVKM. CDR3 sequence: CASRGTGDGEQYF. DNA for the CDR3: TGTGCCAGCAGGGGGACAGGGGATGGTGAGCAGTACTTC.

The V and J genes are TRBV2 and TRBJ1-2; D is possibly TRBD1 (6 bases). V was clipped by 6 bases and J by 8 bases, with 10 bases between them. The germline V gene has CDR1 SNHLY and CDR2 FYNNEI. This CDR3 is built from 11 residues. CDR3 sequence: CASRGAVGYTF. DNA of the CDR3: TGTGCCAGCAGGGGGGCGGTAGGCTACACCTTC.

CDR3 sequence reads: CASSFPAPGGEQFF. The CDR3 coding sequence is TGTGCCAGCAGCTTTCCCGCTCCAGGAGGGGAGCAGTTCTTC. This chain uses TRBV7-8 with TRBJ2-1; tentatively, D is TRBD2 (6 bases). V dropped 3 bases and J dropped 10 bases, with 16 bases sitting between them. Germline V gives CDR1 SGHVS, CDR2 FQNEAQ. The CDR3 is made up of 14 amino acids.

There are a few counts of this clone. V is TRBV19 and J is TRBJ1-6; D call uncertain. This CDR3 region has 14 residues. Germline CDR1 reads LNHDA; CDR2 reads SQIVND (reference sequence). Trimming cost V 4 bases and J 0 bases, with 4 bases left between them. Written as DNA, the CDR3 is TGTGCCAGTAGTACACTCTCCTATAATTCACCCCTCCACTTT. This translates into CASSTLSYNSPLHF.

The chain carries TRBV29-1 and TRBJ1-5, with TRBD1 matching 7 bases. In germline, CDR1 is SQVTM, CDR2 ANQGSEA. This CDR3 has 14 amino acids. The trim removed 5 bases at V and 3 bases at J, leaving 7 bases unmatched. The CDR3 DNA reads TGCAGCGTTTGGACAGGACCAGTCAATCAGCCCCAGCATTTT. Its protein product is CSVWTGPVNQPQHF.

CDR3 protein: CASRPFNTGELFF. As DNA, the CDR3 is TGTGCCAGCAGACCTTTTAACACCGGGGAGCTGTTTTTT. The chain carries TRBV27 and TRBJ2-2; D is unresolved. Trimming left V 6 bases short and J 2 bases short, with 7 bases between. Germline V gene lookup returns CDR1 MNHEY and CDR2 SMNVEV (reference sequence). The CDR3 spans 13 residues.

In its sample, this clone was seen a few times. The chain carries TRBV5-4 and TRBJ2-2; possible D gene TRBD2, 6 bases. The CDR3 runs 14 residues. Germline values: CDR1 SGHNT, CDR2 YYREEE (reference sequence). Trimming pared 4 bases from V and 9 bases from J, leaving 16 bases between. The CDR3 here is CASSPLPGSRELFF. CDR3 DNA sequence: TGTGCCAGCAGCCCCCTCCCCGGGAGTAGGGAGCTGTTTTTT.

CDR3 protein: CASSLDRTGYTF. CDR3 DNA: TGTGCCAGCAGCTTGGATAGGACTGGCTACACCTTC. The V gene is TRBV5-6, the J gene TRBJ1-2; D uncertain. The length of the CDR3 is 12 residues. Trimming took 0 bases from V and 7 from J, leaving 7 bases between them. From germline, CDR1 is SGHDT and CDR2 YYEEEE.